This is a list of T cell receptor beta chains from one sample in a study of blood T cell repertoires in COVID-19. Assay used: immunoSEQ multiplex PCR; TCRdb lists only in-frame clones, some missing. The table lists about 54,000 clones, about nine tenths of them singletons, with about 8.5% in the top ten. Sequencing was done on a sample of peripheral blood. Every receptor here comes from a man aged 60 to 69 with active COVID-19. The CDR3 runs from the conserved cysteine through the conserved F or W. Each record gives: clone size, V gene, J gene, D gene, CDR3 DNA, CDR3 protein. A D gene is named only where the DNA matches it firmly. Not all rows give a size; the values are once, few, many and, for expanded clones, a class.

abundance: once; v_gene: TRBV2; j_gene: TRBJ2-5; d_gene: TRBD2; CDR3nt: TGTGCCAGCAGTGAGGGACTAGCGGGAGGCCTAGAGACCCAGTACTTC; CDR3aa: CASSEGLAGGLETQYF
abundance: few; v_gene: TRBV5-6; j_gene: TRBJ2-1; d_gene: .; CDR3nt: TGTGCCAGCAGCGGCGGGATATCCTACAATGAGCAGTTCTTC; CDR3aa: CASSGGISYNEQFF
abundance: .; v_gene: TRBV7-3; j_gene: TRBJ2-3; d_gene: .; CDR3nt: TGTGCCAGCAGCTTAAAAGCGGTAGCAGATACGCAGTATTTT; CDR3aa: CASSLKAVADTQYF
abundance: .; v_gene: TRBV25-1; j_gene: TRBJ2-3; d_gene: TRBD2; CDR3nt: TGTGCCAGCAGTGGGACTAGCGGGGCCACAGATACGCAGTATTTT; CDR3aa: CASSGTSGATDTQYF
abundance: .; v_gene: TRBV30; j_gene: TRBJ2-3; d_gene: TRBD1; CDR3nt: TGTGCCTGGACCCCTCCCTCGACAGGGCGGGGCACAGATACGCAGTATTTT; CDR3aa: CAWTPPSTGRGTDTQYF
abundance: .; v_gene: TRBV7-2; j_gene: TRBJ1-4; d_gene: .; CDR3nt: TGTGCCAGCAGCTTAGATCGACAGGCTTGGAAACTGTTTTTT; CDR3aa: CASSLDRQAWKLFF
abundance: once; v_gene: TRBV27; j_gene: TRBJ2-1; d_gene: TRBD2; CDR3nt: TGTGCCAGCAGTTTACTAGCGGGAGGGTCCTTACTAATTTCCTACAATGAGCAGTTCTTC; CDR3aa: CASSLLAGGSLLISYNEQFF
abundance: .; v_gene: TRBV14; j_gene: TRBJ1-2; d_gene: TRBD1; CDR3nt: TGTGCCAGCAGCCAATCCAGGGGGGATGGCTACACCTTC; CDR3aa: CASSQSRGDGYTF
abundance: .; v_gene: TRBV6-5; j_gene: TRBJ2-7; d_gene: TRBD1; CDR3nt: TGTGCCAGCAGCAAAGACAGGGGCCACGAGCAGTACTTC; CDR3aa: CASSKDRGHEQYF
abundance: once; v_gene: TRBV10-3; j_gene: TRBJ2-7; d_gene: TRBD1; CDR3nt: TGTGCCATCAGGGCTGGGACAGACGAAACCTACGAGCAGTACTTC; CDR3aa: CAIRAGTDETYEQYF
abundance: .; v_gene: TRBV9; j_gene: TRBJ2-3; d_gene: TRBD2; CDR3nt: TGTGCCAGCAGCCTCGGGACTAGCGGGAGTGGGACAGATACGCAGTATTTT; CDR3aa: CASSLGTSGSGTDTQYF
abundance: .; v_gene: TRBV5-1; j_gene: TRBJ2-3; d_gene: TRBD2; CDR3nt: TGCGCCAGCAGCTTGTTGAATAGCGGGAGCTCAGATACGCAGTATTTT; CDR3aa: CASSLLNSGSSDTQYF
abundance: few; v_gene: TRBV4-1; j_gene: TRBJ1-5; d_gene: .; CDR3nt: TGCGCCAGCAGCCAAGGGGAGGATAGCAATCAGCCCCAGCATTTT; CDR3aa: CASSQGEDSNQPQHF
abundance: .; v_gene: TRBV1; j_gene: TRBJ2-7; d_gene: .; CDR3nt: TGCACCAGCAGCCACAGGGCGGGGGATCTCTACGAGCAGTACTTC; CDR3aa: CTSSHRAGDLYEQYF
abundance: .; v_gene: TRBV10-3; j_gene: TRBJ2-5; d_gene: TRBD1; CDR3nt: TGTGCCATCAGTGAGAGGGGGCCCACCGCACAAGAGACCCAGTACTTC; CDR3aa: CAISERGPTAQETQYF
abundance: .; v_gene: TRBV20-1; j_gene: TRBJ2-7; d_gene: .; CDR3nt: TGCAGTGCTAGTGACTTGAGGAGCTCCTACGAGCAGTACTTC; CDR3aa: CSASDLRSSYEQYF
abundance: .; v_gene: TRBV11-3; j_gene: TRBJ2-3; d_gene: .; CDR3nt: TGTGCCAGCAGCTTAGGGGAGCAAGATACGCAGTATTTT; CDR3aa: CASSLGEQDTQYF
abundance: .; v_gene: TRBV7-2; j_gene: TRBJ1-2; d_gene: TRBD1; CDR3nt: TGTGCCAGCAGCCCACGAAGGACAGGGCTAGGCTACACCTTC; CDR3aa: CASSPRRTGLGYTF
abundance: .; v_gene: TRBV9; j_gene: TRBJ2-3; d_gene: TRBD1; CDR3nt: TGTGCCAGCAGGGCCGGGACAGGGGCCGATACGCAGTATTTT; CDR3aa: CASRAGTGADTQYF
abundance: .; v_gene: TRBV28; j_gene: TRBJ2-1; d_gene: .; CDR3nt: TGTGCCAGCAGGTTGCCGGGGGTATCCTACAATGAGCAGTTCTTC; CDR3aa: CASRLPGVSYNEQFF
abundance: .; v_gene: TRBV2; j_gene: TRBJ2-2; d_gene: TRBD1; CDR3nt: TGTGCCAGCAGTAGACAGGGGGGGAACACCGGGGAGCTGTTTTTT; CDR3aa: CASSRQGGNTGELFF
abundance: .; v_gene: TRBV6-5; j_gene: TRBJ1-1; d_gene: TRBD1; CDR3nt: TGTGCCAGCAGACCCAACAGGGGGCTGGTAGCTTTCTTT; CDR3aa: CASRPNRGLVAFF
abundance: .; v_gene: TRBV4-1; j_gene: TRBJ1-2; d_gene: TRBD1; CDR3nt: TGCGCCAGCAGCCCCTCAGGACAGGGTCCCAAGAAATATGGCTACACCTTC; CDR3aa: CASSPSGQGPKKYGYTF
abundance: .; v_gene: TRBV25-1; j_gene: TRBJ1-5; d_gene: .; CDR3nt: TGTGCCAGCCTAACGGCGGACAATCTATGGCCCCAGCATTTT; CDR3aa: CASLTADNLWPQHF
abundance: few; v_gene: TRBV10-1; j_gene: TRBJ2-7; d_gene: .; CDR3nt: TGCGCCACCTCCCAGCGGGTAAGCTCCTACGAGCAGTACTTC; CDR3aa: CATSQRVSSYEQYF
abundance: .; v_gene: TRBV15; j_gene: TRBJ1-3; d_gene: .; CDR3nt: TGTGCCACCAGCAGAGATCTCTCTGGAAACACCATATATTTT; CDR3aa: CATSRDLSGNTIYF
abundance: .; v_gene: TRBV25-1; j_gene: TRBJ1-4; d_gene: .; CDR3nt: TGTGCCAGCAGTGATGCCAGGGGTGATGAAAAACTGTTTTTT; CDR3aa: CASSDARGDEKLFF
abundance: once; v_gene: TRBV27; j_gene: TRBJ2-7; d_gene: TRBD1; CDR3nt: TGTGCCAGCAGTTTAGGGGACAGGGACTACTACGAGCAGTACTTC; CDR3aa: CASSLGDRDYYEQYF
abundance: .; v_gene: TRBV24-1; j_gene: TRBJ2-1; d_gene: .; CDR3nt: TGTGCCACCAGTCATCAGTGGCAGGGGAATTACAATGAGCAGTTCTTC; CDR3aa: CATSHQWQGNYNEQFF
abundance: .; v_gene: TRBV4-1; j_gene: TRBJ1-2; d_gene: .; CDR3nt: TGCGCCAGCAGCCAAGATAGCGGCAGGGTCTCCTATGGCTACACCTTC; CDR3aa: CASSQDSGRVSYGYTF
abundance: .; v_gene: TRBV5-1; j_gene: TRBJ1-4; d_gene: .; CDR3nt: TGCGCCAGCCGGACATTGGGGGGATTTAATGAAAAACTGTTTTTT; CDR3aa: CASRTLGGFNEKLFF
abundance: .; v_gene: TRBV6-4; j_gene: TRBJ2-1; d_gene: TRBD2; CDR3nt: TGTGCCAGCAGTGAAAGGCTAGCGGACTACAATGAGCAGTTCTTC; CDR3aa: CASSERLADYNEQFF
abundance: .; v_gene: TRBV6-5; j_gene: TRBJ2-1; d_gene: TRBD2; CDR3nt: TGTGCCAGCAGTAGCGGGAGGGCCCTAAATGAGCAGTTCTTC; CDR3aa: CASSSGRALNEQFF
abundance: .; v_gene: TRBV7-8; j_gene: TRBJ2-7; d_gene: .; CDR3nt: TGTGCCAGCAGCGAAATCCTGGGACTTTCCTACGAGCAGTACTTC; CDR3aa: CASSEILGLSYEQYF
abundance: .; v_gene: TRBV12-3/TRBV12-4; j_gene: TRBJ2-7; d_gene: .; CDR3nt: TGTGCCAGCAGGGCGGCGGTCTCCTACGAGCAGTACTTC; CDR3aa: CASRAAVSYEQYF
abundance: .; v_gene: TRBV7-8; j_gene: TRBJ2-7; d_gene: .; CDR3nt: TGTGCCAGCAGCCCAATTTGGGGCAGGGACGAGCAGTACTTC; CDR3aa: CASSPIWGRDEQYF
abundance: .; v_gene: TRBV7-6; j_gene: TRBJ2-5; d_gene: TRBD2; CDR3nt: TGTGCCAGCAGCTCCGGACTAGCGGGTATAAGAGAGACCCAGTACTTC; CDR3aa: CASSSGLAGIRETQYF
abundance: .; v_gene: TRBV5-4; j_gene: TRBJ2-1; d_gene: TRBD2; CDR3nt: TGTGCCAGCAGCAAGGGACTAGCGGGAGGCTCCTACAATGAGCAGTTCTTC; CDR3aa: CASSKGLAGGSYNEQFF
abundance: .; v_gene: TRBV18; j_gene: TRBJ2-7; d_gene: .; CDR3nt: TGTGCCAGCTCACCTCGAACAGGGCTGGCGGAGCAGTACTTC; CDR3aa: CASSPRTGLAEQYF
abundance: .; v_gene: TRBV28; j_gene: TRBJ2-7; d_gene: .; CDR3nt: TGTGCCAGCAGTTACGGGAGCAGGATTGAGCAGTACTTC; CDR3aa: CASSYGSRIEQYF
abundance: .; v_gene: TRBV6-5; j_gene: TRBJ2-7; d_gene: TRBD1; CDR3nt: TGTGCCAGCAGCCTGGGGACAGGGGGGGGACAGTACTTC; CDR3aa: CASSLGTGGGQYF
abundance: .; v_gene: TRBV7-2; j_gene: TRBJ2-7; d_gene: TRBD1; CDR3nt: TGTGCCAGCAGCTTAATGATGACAGGGGCCTACGAGCAGTACTTC; CDR3aa: CASSLMMTGAYEQYF
abundance: .; v_gene: TRBV27; j_gene: TRBJ2-3; d_gene: .; CDR3nt: TGTGCCAGCAGTTTAGATCGGGGAACCAGCACAGATACGCAGTATTTT; CDR3aa: CASSLDRGTSTDTQYF
abundance: .; v_gene: TRBV24-1; j_gene: TRBJ2-5; d_gene: TRBD1; CDR3nt: TGTGCCACCAGTGCCCTACCGACAGGGGAGGAAGAGACCCAGTACTTC; CDR3aa: CATSALPTGEEETQYF
abundance: once; v_gene: TRBV12-3/TRBV12-4; j_gene: TRBJ2-2; d_gene: .; CDR3nt: TGTGCCAGCAGTATTCCGTCCGGGGAGCTGTTTTTT; CDR3aa: CASSIPSGELFF
abundance: .; v_gene: TRBV27; j_gene: TRBJ2-7; d_gene: TRBD1; CDR3nt: TGTGCCAGCAGTTTATCGACCGGGACAGTAATCTCCTACGAGCAGTACTTC; CDR3aa: CASSLSTGTVISYEQYF
abundance: .; v_gene: TRBV7-9; j_gene: TRBJ1-1; d_gene: .; CDR3nt: TGTGCCAGCACGGGAGCGGGGAACACTGAAGCTTTCTTT; CDR3aa: CASTGAGNTEAFF
abundance: once; v_gene: TRBV11-2; j_gene: TRBJ2-2; d_gene: .; CDR3nt: TGTGCCAGCAGCTTAGAACAGCTGAACACCGGGGAGCTGTTTTTT; CDR3aa: CASSLEQLNTGELFF